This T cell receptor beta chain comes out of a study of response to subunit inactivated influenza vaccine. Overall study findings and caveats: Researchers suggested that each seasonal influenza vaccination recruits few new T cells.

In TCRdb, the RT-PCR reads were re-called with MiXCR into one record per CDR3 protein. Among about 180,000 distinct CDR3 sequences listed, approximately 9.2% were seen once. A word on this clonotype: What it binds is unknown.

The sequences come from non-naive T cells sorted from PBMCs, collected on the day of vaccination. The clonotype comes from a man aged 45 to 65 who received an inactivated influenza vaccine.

The DNA of the CDR3 is TGTGCCAGCAGCTTAAACAGCCGGATCGACTATGGCTACACCTTC. It is translated as CASSLNSRIDYGYTF. This chain connects TRBV5-4 to TRBJ1-2; no reliable D call. Trimming stripped 2 bases from V and 3 bases from J, with 14 bases between. Germline CDR1 reads SGHNT; CDR2 reads YYREEE (reference sequence). The CDR3 is made up of 15 amino acids.